This TCR beta chain derives from a study of blood T cell repertoires in COVID-19 (dated by TCRdb to the early 2020s). Study-wide context: Collaborator samples came from the United States, Italy and Spain and covered acute and convalescent phases of COVID-19. The samples were drawn from the first 160 participants of the ongoing ImmuneRACE study and from 950 to 1,500 subjects provided by 6 global collaborators. The sample metadata nearly always contained a de-identified subject ID, COVID-19 status, age in years and sex. The prospective study material was composed of cDNA or gDNA derived from T cells, B-cell-depleted T cells, or PBMCs. A freely available public database, intended as a resource for researchers studying the immune response to SARS-CoV-2, is where the repertoires were released. The dataset comprised deeply sampled blood TCRbeta repertoires from subjects exposed to, actively infected with, or recovered from COVID-19. Where available, HLA class I and class II types were taken from metadata supplied by the sample provider and were not determined by assay-based typing. The paper's findings and limits, for the study overall: How much clinical and demographic metadata was included differed by source and by participant, and the metadata was provided uncurated.

As to this clone: Its antigen remains unidentified. No much larger clone exists at a distance of one base, and base qualities are not known.

Per the germline V gene (reference sequence), LGHDT is the CDR1 and YNNKEL is the CDR2. There are 14 amino acids in the CDR3, from cysteine to phenylalanine inclusive. Only CDR3 DNA remains: 42 bases, in frame from the first base. A distance of 11 bases separates the germline ends of V and J, which lose 4 bases and 1 base respectively. TCRbeta CDR3 regions were amplified from genomic DNA using the immunoSEQ Assay, a bias-controlled multiplex PCR. From the authors' description of their analysis: Within the assay, amplification of reference gene primers was used to estimate how many nucleated cells each sample contained. Sequence reads were collapsed and filtered to measure the absolute abundance of every unique TCRbeta CDR3 rearrangement. For each sample, productive Simpson clonality was calculated by taking the square root of Simpson's diversity index across productive rearrangements. This immuneACCESS table, as held by TCRdb, lists in-frame sequences with V and J called but not all clones. Of the missing ones, under half trace to an unresolved V gene in checked studies; the others have no known cause. D and trimming were read from the DNA, whereas the V and J calls and clone size are those reported in that table. The sample contains about 69,000 clones, approximately 84% of them found a single time. The biggest ten clones account for approximately 12% of the sample.

In Seattle, one collaborating source enrolled patients while the infection was active and tracked those patients longitudinally over the course of disease. Collaborating institutions collected whole blood in K2EDTA tubes following their own protocols. For TCRbeta analysis, collaborators shipped samples as frozen whole blood, isolated PBMCs, or DNA extracted from either of those sample types. This sequence was found in a man aged 45 to 65 with COVID-19, enrolled during active disease. The sequenced sample was peripheral blood. The sequence is built from TRBV3-1 (or the pseudogene TRBV3-2) and TRBJ2-7; the D gene is perhaps TRBD2, on 6 matching bases. The CDR3 protein sequence reads: CASSRAGTSYEQYF. The nucleotide sequence reads TGTGCCAGCAGCCGAGCCGGGACTTCCTACGAGCAGTACTTC.